This TCR beta chain was found in a study of OX40 agonist ivuxolimab in advanced cancers. Sequenced by immunoSEQ multiplex PCR; TCRdb stores in-frame clones only, minus some. The sample has roughly 73,000 clones, about 91% seen once; the top ten hold under 3%. V was clipped by 4 bases and J by 1 base, with 6 bases between them. Germline-derived CDR1 and CDR2 are SGHTS and YDEGEE. The CDR3 is made up of 13 amino acids. The TCR sequence derives from an adult with an advanced solid tumor such as melanoma, head and neck, liver or kidney cancer. The genes are TRBV5-8 and TRBJ1-5; D unclear. Sequences were derived from CD4+ or CD8+ T cells sorted from blood, sampled in a trial of the OX40 agonist ivuxolimab. The CDR3 sequence: CASSRQSNQPQHF. CDR3 DNA sequence: TGTGCCAGCAGCCGTCAAAGCAATCAGCCCCAGCATTTT.